These T cell receptor beta chains were read from a single sample in a study of cytomegalovirus exposure and HLA in healthy donors. Here immunoSEQ multiplex PCR was the method, and the copy in TCRdb shows in-frame clones only, minus some. The table has about 120,000 clones, around 77% seen once; the top ten hold 5.8%. The specimen sequenced was PBMCs. All receptors derive from a man between 18 and 35 years old in good health and CMV-seropositive. CDR3s include the opening cysteine and the closing phenylalanine or tryptophan. A D gene is named only where the DNA matches it firmly. A row's size may be missing; if present it is once, few, many or a size class.

D: NA
size: NA
V: TRBV14
J: TRBJ2-7
DNA: TGTGCCAGCAGCCAAGCCACAGGGTTCTCCTACGAGCAGTACTTC
CDR3: CASSQATGFSYEQYF

D: TRBD1
size: few
V: TRBV6-5
J: TRBJ1-4
DNA: TGTGCCAGCACTCCACGGACAGGAGGGCAAGAAAAACTGTTTTTT
CDR3: CASTPRTGGQEKLFF

D: TRBD1
size: few
V: TRBV30
J: TRBJ2-7
DNA: TGTGCCTGGAGTCACAGGGGGTCCTACGAGCAGTACTTC
CDR3: CAWSHRGSYEQYF

D: NA
size: few
V: TRBV6-1
J: TRBJ1-3
DNA: TGTGCCAGCAGGGCCTGGCGTCAGGGGATAAACACCATATATTTT
CDR3: CASRAWRQGINTIYF

D: NA
size: NA
V: TRBV9
J: TRBJ2-1
DNA: TGTGCCAGCAGCCACGGTAGGACTCACTCCTACAATGAGCAGTTCTTC
CDR3: CASSHGRTHSYNEQFF

D: NA
size: NA
V: TRBV7-9
J: TRBJ1-2
DNA: TGTGCCAGCAGCTTAACCCCGGAGTCGGTTAACTATGGCTACACCTTC
CDR3: CASSLTPESVNYGYTF

D: TRBD1
size: NA
V: TRBV4-1
J: TRBJ1-2
DNA: TGCGCCAGCAGCCAGTCAGGGGGCAAAAACTATGGCTACACCTTC
CDR3: CASSQSGGKNYGYTF

D: TRBD2
size: NA
V: TRBV27
J: TRBJ2-7
DNA: TGTGCCAGCAGTCCGCGTGGGGGCAGCGGGAGAGTCGAGCAGTACTTC
CDR3: CASSPRGGSGRVEQYF

D: NA
size: few
V: TRBV28
J: TRBJ1-1
DNA: TGTGCCAGCAGTTCCCCCTACACTGAAGCTTTCTTT
CDR3: CASSSPYTEAFF

D: TRBD2
size: few
V: TRBV27
J: TRBJ2-7
DNA: TGTGCCAGCAGGGGGAGGGGAATGGGTTACGAGCAGTACTTC
CDR3: CASRGRGMGYEQYF

D: TRBD1
size: NA
V: TRBV19
J: TRBJ1-4
DNA: TGTGCCAGTAGTTCCCAGGGGGGATGGAATGAAAAACTGTTTTTT
CDR3: CASSSQGGWNEKLFF

D: NA
size: few
V: TRBV30
J: TRBJ1-6
DNA: TGTGCCTGGAGTGTAAGCGGGAACTCCTATAATTCACCCCTCCACTTT
CDR3: CAWSVSGNSYNSPLHF

D: NA
size: NA
V: TRBV7-2
J: TRBJ2-7
DNA: TGTGCCAGCAGCTCCCGGGACTTGCGGTACGAGCAGTACTTC
CDR3: CASSSRDLRYEQYF

D: NA
size: NA
V: TRBV11-2
J: TRBJ1-5
DNA: TGTGCCAGCAGCTTAGATATGCAGCCCCAGCATTTT
CDR3: CASSLDMQPQHF

D: NA
size: NA
V: TRBV7-8
J: TRBJ1-2
DNA: TGTGCCAGCAGCTTAGGTCAATCTCCAGGGATGAATGGCTACACCTTC
CDR3: CASSLGQSPGMNGYTF

D: TRBD1
size: NA
V: TRBV5-1
J: TRBJ1-3
DNA: TGCGCCAGCAGCCCGGGACAGGGGGCCCAACTCTCTGGAAACACCATATATTTT
CDR3: CASSPGQGAQLSGNTIYF

D: NA
size: few
V: TRBV6-5
J: TRBJ1-2
DNA: TGTGCCAGCAGTCCTCGACTGATTAACTATGGCTACACCTTC
CDR3: CASSPRLINYGYTF

D: NA
size: NA
V: TRBV6-1
J: TRBJ2-7
DNA: TGTGCCAGCAGTGAAAGAGACGGAGCCTACGAGCAGTACTTC
CDR3: CASSERDGAYEQYF

D: TRBD1
size: NA
V: TRBV29-1
J: TRBJ1-2
DNA: TGCAGCGTTGAAGAAGAAGGGGGCGGCTACACCTTC
CDR3: CSVEEEGGGYTF

D: TRBD2
size: once
V: TRBV15
J: TRBJ2-1
DNA: TGTGCCACCAGCTCGGGACTAGTGTACAATGAGCAGCTCTTC
CDR3: CATSSGLVYNEQLF

D: NA
size: once
V: TRBV19
J: TRBJ1-3
DNA: TGTGCCAGTAACTTACAGGGCCGACACTCTGGAAACACCATATATTTT
CDR3: CASNLQGRHSGNTIYF

D: NA
size: NA
V: TRBV7-9
J: TRBJ1-2
DNA: TGTGCCAGCAGCTTCGGGTCTAACTATGGCTACACCTTC
CDR3: CASSFGSNYGYTF

D: NA
size: few
V: TRBV19
J: TRBJ1-2
DNA: TGTGCCAGTAGTAACGGGTATGGCTACACCTTC
CDR3: CASSNGYGYTF

D: TRBD2
size: NA
V: TRBV12-5
J: TRBJ2-5
DNA: TGTGCTAGTGGGGTGGGGGGGAAGACCCAGTACTTC
CDR3: CASGVGGKTQYF

D: NA
size: NA
V: TRBV6-6
J: TRBJ2-7
DNA: TGTGCCAGCAGCCGGGCTAGGGGCTACGAGCAGTACTTC
CDR3: CASSRARGYEQYF

D: TRBD1
size: few
V: TRBV5-1
J: TRBJ1-1
DNA: TGCGCCAGCAGCTTGGATGTCCAGGGGGCGCGGGGCACTGAAGCTTTCTTT
CDR3: CASSLDVQGARGTEAFF

D: NA
size: NA
V: TRBV5-4
J: TRBJ1-2
DNA: TGTGCCAGCAGCGTTGGATCCCGTACACAACGACTGGGCTACACCTTC
CDR3: CASSVGSRTQRLGYTF

D: NA
size: NA
V: TRBV30
J: TRBJ1-1
DNA: TGTGCCTGGAGTACCGGACTCATGAACACTGAAGCTTTCTTT
CDR3: CAWSTGLMNTEAFF

D: NA
size: NA
V: TRBV6-6
J: TRBJ1-3
DNA: TGTGCCAGCAGTTACTCCACAGGAACTGGAAACACCATATATTTT
CDR3: CASSYSTGTGNTIYF

D: TRBD2
size: NA
V: TRBV6-5
J: TRBJ2-1
DNA: TGTGCCAGCAGCGATACTAGCGGGGGTTACAATGAGCAGTTCTTC
CDR3: CASSDTSGGYNEQFF

D: NA
size: NA
V: TRBV6-5
J: TRBJ1-1
DNA: TGTGCCAGCAGTTACCAGAATCCGGGCACTGAAGCTTTCTTT
CDR3: CASSYQNPGTEAFF

D: TRBD2
size: NA
V: TRBV9
J: TRBJ2-5
DNA: TGTGCCAGCGAGCGGGGGTTGAGGGAGACCCAGTACTTC
CDR3: CASERGLRETQYF

D: NA
size: NA
V: TRBV19
J: TRBJ1-4
DNA: TGTGCCAGTAGGGTCCCGGCGGGTGAAAAACTGTTTTTT
CDR3: CASRVPAGEKLFF

D: NA
size: once
V: TRBV5-4
J: TRBJ2-4
DNA: TGTGCCAGCAGCCAGCCAGGGAAGGACAGTCAGTACTTC
CDR3: CASSQPGKDSQYF

D: NA
size: NA
V: TRBV28
J: TRBJ2-7
DNA: TGTGCCAGCAGACCTAGTCGGGGAATACCCTACGAGCAGTACTTC
CDR3: CASRPSRGIPYEQYF

D: TRBD2
size: NA
V: TRBV4-2
J: TRBJ2-3
DNA: TGTGCCAGCAGCCAAGAAGGACTAGCGGGCACCTTGGGGGCAGATACGCAGTATTTT
CDR3: CASSQEGLAGTLGADTQYF

D: NA
size: NA
V: TRBV5-6
J: TRBJ1-2
DNA: TGTGCCAGCAGCTTGGGTGGCGGCTACACCTTC
CDR3: CASSLGGGYTF

D: TRBD1
size: NA
V: TRBV5-1
J: TRBJ1-3
DNA: TGCGCCAGCAGCCTCGCCGGGACAGGGGGCGCAGCTGGAAACACCATATATTTT
CDR3: CASSLAGTGGAAGNTIYF

D: NA
size: NA
V: TRBV5-1
J: TRBJ1-1
DNA: TGCGCCAGCAGCTTGAATCAACAATTTGAAGCTTTCTTT
CDR3: CASSLNQQFEAFF

D: TRBD2
size: NA
V: TRBV6-4
J: TRBJ2-1
DNA: TGTGCCAGCAGTGATTTGTATGGACTAGCGGGGGGGAATGAGCAGTTCTTC
CDR3: CASSDLYGLAGGNEQFF

D: TRBD2
size: NA
V: TRBV7-2
J: TRBJ2-3
DNA: TGTGCCAGCAGCTTAGATATTAGCGGGAGTGCAGATACGCAGTATTTT
CDR3: CASSLDISGSADTQYF

D: TRBD1
size: NA
V: TRBV27
J: TRBJ1-5
DNA: TGTGCCAGCAGTCGGGACAGGGGACAGCCCCAGCATTTT
CDR3: CASSRDRGQPQHF

D: TRBD2
size: NA
V: TRBV25-1
J: TRBJ2-2
DNA: TGTGCCAGCAGCCCCGCCGGCCTAGCGGGAGGAAACACCGGGGAGCTGTTTTTT
CDR3: CASSPAGLAGGNTGELFF

D: NA
size: NA
V: TRBV7-2
J: TRBJ2-7
DNA: TGTGCCAGCAGCTACAGGGATGGCGAGCAGTACTTC
CDR3: CASSYRDGEQYF

D: NA
size: NA
V: TRBV11-1
J: TRBJ2-2
DNA: TGTGCCAGCAGCTTGTACACCGACACCGGGGAGCTGTTTTTT
CDR3: CASSLYTDTGELFF

D: NA
size: few
V: TRBV6-1
J: TRBJ1-1
DNA: TGTGCCAGCAGTGTTCAGATGAACACTGAAGCTTTCTTT
CDR3: CASSVQMNTEAFF

D: NA
size: NA
V: TRBV5-1
J: TRBJ2-3
DNA: TGCGCCAGCTCCCAGGGCGATCGCACAGATACGCAGTATTTT
CDR3: CASSQGDRTDTQYF

D: NA
size: NA
V: TRBV14
J: TRBJ1-4
DNA: TGTGCCAGCAGCCAACGGACAAGGCAATTTGGTGAAAAACTGTTTTTT
CDR3: CASSQRTRQFGEKLFF